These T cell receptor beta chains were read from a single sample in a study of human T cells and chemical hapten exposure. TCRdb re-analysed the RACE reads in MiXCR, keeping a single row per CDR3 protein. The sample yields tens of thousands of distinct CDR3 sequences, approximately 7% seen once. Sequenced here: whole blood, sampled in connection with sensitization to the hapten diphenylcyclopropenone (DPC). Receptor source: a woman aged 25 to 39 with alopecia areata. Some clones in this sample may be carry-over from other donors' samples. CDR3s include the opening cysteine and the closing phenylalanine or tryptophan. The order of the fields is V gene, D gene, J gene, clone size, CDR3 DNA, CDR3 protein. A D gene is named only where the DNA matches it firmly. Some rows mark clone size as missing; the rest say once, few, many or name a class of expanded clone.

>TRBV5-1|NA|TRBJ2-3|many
TGCGCCAGCAGCTTGGGCCCGGACTTAACAAGCACAGATACGCAGTATTTT
CASSLGPDLTSTDTQYF
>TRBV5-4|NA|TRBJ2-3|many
TGTGCCAGCAGCAAGGACAACCCTAGCACAGATACGCAGTATTTT
CASSKDNPSTDTQYF
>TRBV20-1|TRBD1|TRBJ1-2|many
TGCAGTGCTAGTGGGTTGACAGGGGGCGCGGATGGCTACACCTTC
CSASGLTGGADGYTF
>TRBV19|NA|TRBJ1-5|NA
TGTGCCAGTAGTATTGGGGTCAATCAGCCCCAGCATTTT
CASSIGVNQPQHF
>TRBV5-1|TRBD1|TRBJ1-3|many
TGCGCCAGCAGCTTGGAGGGACAGGGGACGAGAAACACCATATATTTT
CASSLEGQGTRNTIYF
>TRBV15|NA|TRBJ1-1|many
TGTGCCACCAGCAGAGATAGGGCCAGGGGCCGCACTGAAGCTTTCTTT
CATSRDRARGRTEAFF
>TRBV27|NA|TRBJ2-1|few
TGTGCCAGCAGTCCACTCAGGGGAGGGCACAATGAGCAGTTCTTC
CASSPLRGGHNEQFF
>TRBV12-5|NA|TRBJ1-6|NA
TGTGCTAGTGGAGCGGACAGTTATAATTCACCCCTCCACTTT
CASGADSYNSPLHF
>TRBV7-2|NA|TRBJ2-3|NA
TGTGCCAGCAGCCCAATAAACACAGATACGCAGTATTTT
CASSPINTDTQYF
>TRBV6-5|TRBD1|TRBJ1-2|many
TGTGCCAGCAGTTCCGGGACAGTGCTCTATGGCTACACCTTC
CASSSGTVLYGYTF
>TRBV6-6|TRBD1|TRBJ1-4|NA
TGTGCCAGCAGGAAGACAGGGGGTGGTACTAATGAAAAACTGTTTTTT
CASRKTGGGTNEKLFF
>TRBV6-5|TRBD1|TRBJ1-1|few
TGTGCCAGTAACCCCGCCTTCCCGGGACAGTCGAACACTGAAGCTTTCTTT
CASNPAFPGQSNTEAFF
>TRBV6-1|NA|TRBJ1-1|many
TGTGCCAGCAGTGAAGGGAACACTGAAGCTTTCTTT
CASSEGNTEAFF
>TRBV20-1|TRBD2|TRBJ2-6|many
TGCAGTGCTAGAGGCGGTAGCGGGGGGGCCCCTCTGAGGGGTGGGGCCAACGTCCTGACTTTC
CSARGGSGGAPLRGGANVLTF
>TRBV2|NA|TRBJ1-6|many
TGTGCCAGCAGTGGAGGGGCAGGGAGGTCACCCCTCCACTTT
CASSGGAGRSPLHF
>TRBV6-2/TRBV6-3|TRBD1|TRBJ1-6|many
TGTGCCAGCACCGACACCGGGACAGTTTATTCACCCCTCCACTTT
CASTDTGTVYSPLHF
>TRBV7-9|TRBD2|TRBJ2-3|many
TGTGCCAGCAGCCATTACGGACTAGCAAATACGCAGTATTTT
CASSHYGLANTQYF
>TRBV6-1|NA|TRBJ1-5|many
TGTGCCAGCAGTGAAGGGGGGACTCAGCCCCAGCATTTT
CASSEGGTQPQHF
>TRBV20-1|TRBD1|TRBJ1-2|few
TGCAGTGCTATGACACGACAGGGTGCCCCCCCTTATGGCTACACCTTC
CSAMTRQGAPPYGYTF
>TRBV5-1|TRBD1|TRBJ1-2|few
TGCGCCAGCAGCTCCCGGGACAGGGGGAGTACAGACTATGGCTACACCTTC
CASSSRDRGSTDYGYTF
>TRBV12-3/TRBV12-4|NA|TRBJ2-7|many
TGTGCCAGCAGTAACTTACAGGGTTCTGACGAGCAGTACTTC
CASSNLQGSDEQYF
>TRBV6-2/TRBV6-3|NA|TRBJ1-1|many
TGTGCCAGCAGCACGTCCGGTGGCACTGAAGCTTTCTTT
CASSTSGGTEAFF
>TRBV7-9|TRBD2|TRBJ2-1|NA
TGTGCCAGCAGCGTAATGCGGGGTGCGGGGGGGGCCGGTAATGAGCAGTTCTTC
CASSVMRGAGGAGNEQFF
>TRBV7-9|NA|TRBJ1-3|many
TGTGCCAGCAGCTTAGCAGGCACCTACTGGGATGGAAACACCATATATTTT
CASSLAGTYWDGNTIYF
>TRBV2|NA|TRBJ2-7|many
TGTGCCAGCAGTCTTCAAGACTACGAGCAGTACTTC
CASSLQDYEQYF
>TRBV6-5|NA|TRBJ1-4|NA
TGTGCCAGCAGTTACGGTTTACAGGGTATTGAAAAACTGTTTTTT
CASSYGLQGIEKLFF
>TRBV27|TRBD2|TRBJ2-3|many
TGTGCCAGCAGCTCCCGGACTAGCGGGTACACAGATACGCAGTATTTT
CASSSRTSGYTDTQYF
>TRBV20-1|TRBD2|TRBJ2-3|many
TGCAGTGCTAGTAATCTAGCGGGGAAAACAGATACGCAGTATTTT
CSASNLAGKTDTQYF
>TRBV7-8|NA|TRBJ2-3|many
TGTGCCAGCAGCTTAGTTTACGGTCAGGTCGGAGATACGCAGTATTTT
CASSLVYGQVGDTQYF
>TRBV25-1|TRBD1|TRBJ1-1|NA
TGTGCCAGCAGTGAATTGACAGGGGGGAACACTGAAGCTTTCTTT
CASSELTGGNTEAFF
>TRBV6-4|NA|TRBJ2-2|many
TGTGCCAGCAGTGACTCCCCGGGCACCGGGGAGCTGTTTTTT
CASSDSPGTGELFF